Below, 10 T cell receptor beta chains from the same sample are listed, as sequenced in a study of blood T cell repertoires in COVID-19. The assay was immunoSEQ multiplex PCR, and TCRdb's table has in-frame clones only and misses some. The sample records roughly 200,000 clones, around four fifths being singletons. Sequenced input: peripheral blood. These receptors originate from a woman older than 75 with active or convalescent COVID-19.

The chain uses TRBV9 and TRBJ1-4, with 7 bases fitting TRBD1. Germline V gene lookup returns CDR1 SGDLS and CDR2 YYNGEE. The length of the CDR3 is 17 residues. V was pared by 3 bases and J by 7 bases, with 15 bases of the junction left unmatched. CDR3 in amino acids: CASSAGSHGDRLEKLFF. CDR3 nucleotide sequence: TGTGCCAGCAGCGCAGGCAGCCATGGGGACAGACTTGAAAAACTGTTTTTT.

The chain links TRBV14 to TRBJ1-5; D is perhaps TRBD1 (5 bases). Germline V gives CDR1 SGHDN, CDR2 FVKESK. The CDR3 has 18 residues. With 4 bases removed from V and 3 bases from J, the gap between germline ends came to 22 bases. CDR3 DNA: TGTGCCAGCAGCCCTAGGTTCTTAAGGGGATGGAACAATCAGCCCCAGCATTTT. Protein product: CASSPRFLRGWNNQPQHF. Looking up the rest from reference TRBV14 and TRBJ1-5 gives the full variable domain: EAGVTQFPSHSVIEKGQTVTLRCDPISGHDNLYWYRRVMGKEIKFLLHFVKESKQDESGMPNNRFLAERTGGTYSTLKVQPAELEDSGVYFCASSPRFLRGWNNQPQHFGDGTRLSIL.

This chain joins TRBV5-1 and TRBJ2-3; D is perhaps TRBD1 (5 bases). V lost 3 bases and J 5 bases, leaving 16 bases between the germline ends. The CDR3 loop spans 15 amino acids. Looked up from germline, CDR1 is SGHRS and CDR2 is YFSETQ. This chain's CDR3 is CASSSQGPSQDTQYF. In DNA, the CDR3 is TGCGCCAGCAGCTCCCAGGGTCCCAGTCAAGATACGCAGTATTTT. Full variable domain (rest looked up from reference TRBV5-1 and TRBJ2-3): KAGVTQTPRYLIKTRGQQVTLSCSPISGHRSVSWYQQTPGQGLQFLFEYFSETQRNKGNFPGRFSGRQFSNSRSEMNVSTLELGDSALYLCASSSQGPSQDTQYFGPGTRLTVL.

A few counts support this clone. The CDR3 DNA follows: TGTGCCAGCTCACCGACAGGTATGAACACTGAAGCTTTCTTT. It is translated as CASSPTGMNTEAFF. The chain has TRBV18 and TRBJ1-1, with TRBD1 as a possible D gene (6 bases). The CDR3 consists of 14 residues. CDR1 KGHSH and CDR2 LQKENI come from the germline V gene. Between the trimmed V and J ends, which lost 3 bases and 0 bases, there was a span of 8 bases.

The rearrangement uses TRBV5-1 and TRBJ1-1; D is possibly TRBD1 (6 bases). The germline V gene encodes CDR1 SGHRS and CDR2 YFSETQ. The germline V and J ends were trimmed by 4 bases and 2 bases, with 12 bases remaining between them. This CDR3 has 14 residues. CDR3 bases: TGCGCCAGCAGCCATTCGGGACAAAACACTGAAGCTTTCTTT. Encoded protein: CASSHSGQNTEAFF.

CDR3 nucleotides: TGTGCCAGCAGCGTAGCTACAACAGGCAACACCGGGGAGCTGTTTTTT. This encodes CASSVATTGNTGELFF. The chain links TRBV9 to TRBJ2-2, with a possible D match to TRBD1 (5 bases). The CDR3 loop spans 16 amino acids. Germline CDR1 is SGDLS and CDR2 is YYNGEE. Trimming left V 0 bases short and J 2 bases short, with 11 bases between.

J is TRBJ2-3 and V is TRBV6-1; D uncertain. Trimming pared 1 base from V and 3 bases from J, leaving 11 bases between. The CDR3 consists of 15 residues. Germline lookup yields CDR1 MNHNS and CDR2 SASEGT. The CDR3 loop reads CASSEGNGPTDTQYF. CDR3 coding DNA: TGTGCCAGCAGTGAAGGAAACGGTCCTACAGATACGCAGTATTTT.

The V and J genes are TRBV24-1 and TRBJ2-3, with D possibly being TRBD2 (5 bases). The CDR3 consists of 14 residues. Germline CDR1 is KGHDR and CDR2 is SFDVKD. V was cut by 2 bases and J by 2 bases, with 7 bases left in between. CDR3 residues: CATSDSGITDTQYF. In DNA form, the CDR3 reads TGTGCCACCAGTGATTCGGGGATCACAGATACGCAGTATTTT.

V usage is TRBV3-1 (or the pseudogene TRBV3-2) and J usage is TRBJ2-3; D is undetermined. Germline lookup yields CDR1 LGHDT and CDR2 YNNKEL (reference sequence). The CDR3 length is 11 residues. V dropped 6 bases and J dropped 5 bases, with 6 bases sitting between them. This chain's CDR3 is CASRTGDTQYF. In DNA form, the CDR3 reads TGTGCCAGCAGGACGGGAGATACGCAGTATTTT.

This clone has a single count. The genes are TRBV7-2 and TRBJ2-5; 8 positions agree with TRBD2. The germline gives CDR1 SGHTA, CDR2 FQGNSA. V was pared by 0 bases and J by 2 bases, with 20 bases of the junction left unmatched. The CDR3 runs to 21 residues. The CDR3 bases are TGTGCCAGCAGCTTAGCCCCGGGACTAGGTATCAAAGCGGGCAATCAAGAGACCCAGTACTTC. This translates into CASSLAPGLGIKAGNQETQYF. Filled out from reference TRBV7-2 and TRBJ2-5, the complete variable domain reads GAGVSQSPSNKVTEKGKDVELRCDPISGHTALYWYRQSLGQGLEFLIYFQGNSAPDKSGLPSDRFSAERTGGSVSTLTIQRTQQEDSAVYLCASSLAPGLGIKAGNQETQYFGPGTRLLVL.